These 5 T cell receptor beta chains came from one sample sequenced in a study of cytomegalovirus exposure and HLA in healthy donors. TCRdb keeps only in-frame clones here, not all; method: immunoSEQ multiplex PCR. The data show approximately 240,000 clones, 90% to 95% seen once. Sequenced material: PBMCs. The receptors were sampled from a woman between 18 and 29 years old in good health and CMV-seronegative.

J is TRBJ2-7 and V is TRBV5-1, with 9 positions matching TRBD2. J gave up 0 bases and V 5 bases, and 9 bases lay outside the gene matches. This CDR3 contains 16 residues. Germline V gene data show CDR1 as SGHRS and CDR2 as YFSETQ. This CDR3 reads CASSEREARLSYEQYF. CDR3 nucleotides: TGCGCCAGCAGTGAGCGGGAGGCACGTCTCTCCTACGAGCAGTACTTC.

V and J are TRBV30 and TRBJ1-1; 7 bases align to TRBD1. Germline V gene lookup returns CDR1 GTSNPN and CDR2 SVGIG (reference sequence). The length of the CDR3 is 15 residues. V was clipped by 0 bases and J by 1 base; unmatched bases: 5. CDR3 coding DNA: TGTGCCTGGAGTGTACCCGGGACAGCGAACACTGAAGCTTTCTTT. Amino acid sequence: CAWSVPGTANTEAFF.

This clone was found a few times. The chain employs TRBV5-4 and TRBJ1-6, with D tentatively TRBD1 (5 bases). The CDR3 covers 14 residues. The germline V gene has CDR1 SGHNT and CDR2 YYREEE (reference sequence). V was cut by 0 bases and J by 7 bases, with 8 bases left in between. Written as DNA, the CDR3 is TGTGCCAGCAGCTTGGCGGGGGGAAATTCACCCCTCCACTTT. This gives the protein CASSLAGGNSPLHF.

The genes are TRBV5-1 and TRBJ1-5; a possible D gene is TRBD1 (5 bases). V was pared by 4 bases and J by 5 bases, with 13 bases between. Germline V gene data show CDR1 as SGHRS and CDR2 as YFSETQ. This CDR3 has 14 amino acids. This chain's CDR3 is CASSPGFADQPQHF. The CDR3, as DNA: TGCGCCAGCAGCCCAGGGTTCGCGGATCAGCCCCAGCATTTT.

The chain is built from TRBV11-2 and TRBJ2-7; TRBD1 matches 12 bases. Trimming at V came to 2 bases and at J to 5 bases, leaving 7 bases not matched to a gene. Germline lookup yields CDR1 SGHAT and CDR2 FQNNGV. The CDR3 contains 16 residues. The CDR3 reads CASSLSPGQGANEQYF. In DNA form, the CDR3 reads TGTGCCAGCAGCTTATCACCGGGACAGGGGGCGAACGAGCAGTACTTC.